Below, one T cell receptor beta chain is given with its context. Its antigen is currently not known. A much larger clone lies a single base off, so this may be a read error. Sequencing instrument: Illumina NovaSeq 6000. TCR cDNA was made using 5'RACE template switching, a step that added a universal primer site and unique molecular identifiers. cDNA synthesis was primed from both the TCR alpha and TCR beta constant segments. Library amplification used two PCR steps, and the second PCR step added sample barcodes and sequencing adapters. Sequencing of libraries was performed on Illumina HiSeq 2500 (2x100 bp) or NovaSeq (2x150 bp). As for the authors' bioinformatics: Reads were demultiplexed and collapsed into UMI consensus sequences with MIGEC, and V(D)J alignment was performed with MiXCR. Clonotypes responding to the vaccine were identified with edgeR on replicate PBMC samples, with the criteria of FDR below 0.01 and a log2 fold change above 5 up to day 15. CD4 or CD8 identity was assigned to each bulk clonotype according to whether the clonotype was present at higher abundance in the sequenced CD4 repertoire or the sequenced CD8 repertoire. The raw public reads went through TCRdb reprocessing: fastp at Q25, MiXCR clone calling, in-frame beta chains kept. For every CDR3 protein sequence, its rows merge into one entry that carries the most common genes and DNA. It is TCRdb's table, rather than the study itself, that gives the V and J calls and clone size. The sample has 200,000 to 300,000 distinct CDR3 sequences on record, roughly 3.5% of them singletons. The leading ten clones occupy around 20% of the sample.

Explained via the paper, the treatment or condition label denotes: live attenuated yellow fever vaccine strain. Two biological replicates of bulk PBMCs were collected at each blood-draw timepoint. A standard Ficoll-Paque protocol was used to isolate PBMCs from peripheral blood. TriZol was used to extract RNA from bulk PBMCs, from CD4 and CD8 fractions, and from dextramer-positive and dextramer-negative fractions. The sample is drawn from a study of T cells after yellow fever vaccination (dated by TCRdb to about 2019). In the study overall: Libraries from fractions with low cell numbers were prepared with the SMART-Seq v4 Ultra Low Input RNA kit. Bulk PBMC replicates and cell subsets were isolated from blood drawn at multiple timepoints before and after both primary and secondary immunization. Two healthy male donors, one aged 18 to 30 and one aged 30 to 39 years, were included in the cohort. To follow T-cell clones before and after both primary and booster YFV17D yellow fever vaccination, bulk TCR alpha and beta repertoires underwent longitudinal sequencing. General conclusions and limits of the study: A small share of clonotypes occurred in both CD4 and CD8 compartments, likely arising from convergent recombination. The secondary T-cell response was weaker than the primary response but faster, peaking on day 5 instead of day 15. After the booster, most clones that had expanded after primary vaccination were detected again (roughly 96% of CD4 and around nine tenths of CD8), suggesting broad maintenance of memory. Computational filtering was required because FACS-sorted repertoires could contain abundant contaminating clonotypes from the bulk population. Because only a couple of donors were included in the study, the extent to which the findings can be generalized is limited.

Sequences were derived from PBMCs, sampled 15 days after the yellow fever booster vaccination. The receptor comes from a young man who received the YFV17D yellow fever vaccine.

The DNA sequence is given as TGTGCCAGCATGTCGGGGGGGCTAGAGACCCAGTACTTC. Its coded protein is CASMSGGLETQYF. This chain is built from TRBV7-2 and TRBJ2-5, with TRBD2 identical over 8 junction bases. Reading from cysteine to phenylalanine, the CDR3 counts 13 amino acids. The kept DNA is CDR3 alone, 39 bases in frame from the first base. As encoded in the germline V gene, CDR1 is SGHTA while CDR2 is FQGNSA. Trimming leaves V shorter by 7 bases and J shorter by 4 bases, with the junction holding 5 bases beyond the gene matches. Here the CDR3 is joined to the reference TRBV7-2 and TRBJ2-5 genes, and the full variable domain is: GAGVSQSPSNKVTEKGKDVELRCDPISGHTALYWYRQSLGQGLEFLIYFQGNSAPDKSGLPSDRFSAERTGGSVSTLTIQRTQQEDSAVYLCASMSGGLETQYFGPGTRLLVL.